This T cell receptor beta chain was recorded in a study of radiation and T cells in renal cell carcinoma. For the study at large: Nephrectomy followed 15 Gy stereotactic body radiation by 4 weeks. Study results and limitations: Top tumor clonotypes rose in blood 2 weeks post-radiation, then contracted. No pretreatment tumor biopsies were available for baseline clonotypes.

Germline CDR1 and CDR2: MNHGY and SVAAGI. The CDR3 totals 16 residues. V lost 4 bases and J lost 4, with 19 bases in between. On this clone: Its antigen remains unknown.

Sequencing used immunoSEQ multiplex PCR; TCRdb keeps in-frame clones, though not all of them. The data contain just over 150,000 clones, approximately 90% of them singletons. Time point specified: blood 2 weeks post-SBRT. The treatment denotes: 15 Gy SBRT to primary tumor, nephrectomy 4 weeks later. Radiation-treated patients gave blood at baseline, week 2 and week 4. This clonotype originated in a woman aged 45-59 years with renal cell carcinoma. The chain carries TRBV6-9 and TRBJ1-2; no clear D. Sequences were derived from blood, sampled from a patient whose treatment included radiotherapy and nephrectomy. The CDR3 loop reads CASSLGRILVSYGYTF. In DNA form, the CDR3 reads TGTGCCAGCAGTTTGGGCCGGATTCTAGTCAGCTATGGCTACACCTTC.